This passage covers 2 T cell receptor beta chains from one sample sequenced in a study of blood T cell repertoires in COVID-19 (dated by TCRdb to the early 2020s). To prepare the library, the immunoSEQ multiplex PCR assay was applied. The immuneACCESS repertoire file appears here via TCRdb, limited to in-frame rearrangements. These files lack a portion of the clones; in checked studies, under half of the deficit traces to unresolved V genes, and the cause of the others is not known. The sample table holds tens of thousands of clones, of which roughly four fifths were seen once. The ten largest clones add up to 6.5% to 7.5% of the sample. The sequenced sample consisted of peripheral blood. These receptors all come from a man aged 25 to 40 with COVID-19, enrolled during active disease.

The CDR3 DNA is TGCGCCAGCAGCCTAGGACAGCCTGGTAACATTCAGTACTTC. Amino acids: CASSLGQPGNIQYF. This chain joins TRBV5-1 and TRBJ2-4; a weak D match, TRBD1 (6 bases). V lost 4 bases and J lost 7, with 15 bases in between. Germline V lookup: CDR1 SGHRS, CDR2 YFSETQ. This CDR3 comprises 14 residues.

V usage is TRBV15 and J usage is TRBJ2-5; 8 bases are shared with TRBD2. The CDR3 loop spans 13 amino acids. V lost 3 bases and J lost 5; bases outside the gene matches: 2. Germline-derived CDR1 and CDR2 are LNHNV and YYDKDF (reference sequence). For the CDR3, the DNA is TGTGCCACCAGCAGCGGGGGGGGTGAGACCCAGTACTTC. Its translation is CATSSGGGETQYF.